This T cell receptor beta chain was sequenced in a study of blood T cells in healthy people across ages. Study observations and caveats: Fewer expanded clones and more diversity marked long-lived versus aged donors. Using unsorted PBMCs precluded a conclusive naive versus antigen-experienced comparison.

This clonotype was seen many times. Its antigen is unknown. It was with a sample-barcoded 5' primer and a J-beta primer mix that a second PCR of roughly 6 to 12 cycles was run. Each CDR3 protein gets one entry after TCRdb re-called the 5' RACE reads with MiXCR. The sample has about 1.5 million distinct CDR3 sequences, approximately 43% seen once. Trimming removed 9 bases at V and 4 bases at J, with 10 bases between. The CDR3 extends over 12 amino acids. Germline loops: CDR1 SGHTA, CDR2 FQGNSA. Sequences were obtained from blood. The source of this sequence is a woman aged 18 to 35 in good health. V is TRBV7-2 and J is TRBJ2-1, with a tentative D call TRBD2 (6 bases). CDR3 DNA sequence: TGTGCCAGTAGCGGCGGATACAATGAGCAGTTCTTC. It specifies CASSGGYNEQFF.